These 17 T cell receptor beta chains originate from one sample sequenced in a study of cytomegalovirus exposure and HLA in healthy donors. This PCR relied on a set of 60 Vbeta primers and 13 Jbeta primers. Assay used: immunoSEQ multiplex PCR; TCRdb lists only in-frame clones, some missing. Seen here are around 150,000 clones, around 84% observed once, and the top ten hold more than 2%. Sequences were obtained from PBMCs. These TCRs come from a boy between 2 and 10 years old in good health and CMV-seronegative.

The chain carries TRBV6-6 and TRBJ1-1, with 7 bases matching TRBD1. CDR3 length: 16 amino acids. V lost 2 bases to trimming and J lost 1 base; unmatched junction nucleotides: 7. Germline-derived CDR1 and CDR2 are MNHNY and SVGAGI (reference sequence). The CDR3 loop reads CASSYLGQLKNTEAFF. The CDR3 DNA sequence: TGTGCCAGCAGTTACCTGGGACAGCTCAAGAACACTGAAGCTTTCTTT.

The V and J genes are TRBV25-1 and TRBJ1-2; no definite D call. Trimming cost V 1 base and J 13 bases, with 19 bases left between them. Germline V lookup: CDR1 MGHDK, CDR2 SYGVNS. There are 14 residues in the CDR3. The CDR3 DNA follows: TGTGCCAGCAGTGAATCCTCGGGTGGCCTCGGGTTCACCTTC. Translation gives CASSESSGGLGFTF.

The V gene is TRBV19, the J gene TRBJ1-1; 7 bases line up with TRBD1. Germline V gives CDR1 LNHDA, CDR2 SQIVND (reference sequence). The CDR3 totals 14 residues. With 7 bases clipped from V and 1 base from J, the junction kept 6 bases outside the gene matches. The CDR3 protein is CASTWGTANTEAFF. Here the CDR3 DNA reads TGTGCCAGTACCTGGGGGACAGCGAACACTGAAGCTTTCTTT.

The CDR3 sequence is CAISGQGARGELFF. DNA of the CDR3: TGTGCCATCAGTGGACAGGGGGCGCGCGGGGAGCTGTTTTTT. J is TRBJ2-2 and V is TRBV10-3; TRBD1 matches at 10 bases. The germline V gene encodes CDR1 ENHRY and CDR2 SYGVKD. V was clipped by 4 bases and J by 7 bases; unmatched bases: 3. CDR3 length equals 14 residues.

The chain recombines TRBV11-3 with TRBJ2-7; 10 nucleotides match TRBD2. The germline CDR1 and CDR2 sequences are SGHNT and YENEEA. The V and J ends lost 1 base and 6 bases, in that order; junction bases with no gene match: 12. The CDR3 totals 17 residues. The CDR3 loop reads CASSLVLAGVYFGEQYF. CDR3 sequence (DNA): TGTGCCAGCAGCTTAGTTCTAGCGGGAGTATATTTTGGCGAGCAGTACTTC. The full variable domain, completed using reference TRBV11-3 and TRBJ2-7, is EAGVVQSPRYKIIEKKQPVAFWCNPISGHNTLYWYLQNLGQGPELLIRYENEEAVDDSQLPKDRFSAERLKGVDSTLKIQPAELGDSAVYLCASSLVLAGVYFGEQYFGPGTRLTVT.

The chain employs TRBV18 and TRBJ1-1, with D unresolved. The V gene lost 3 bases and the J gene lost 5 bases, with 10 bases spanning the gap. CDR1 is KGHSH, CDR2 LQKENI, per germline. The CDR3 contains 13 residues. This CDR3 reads CASSPSSVTEAFF. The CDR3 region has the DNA TGTGCCAGCTCACCGTCTTCGGTGACTGAAGCTTTCTTT.

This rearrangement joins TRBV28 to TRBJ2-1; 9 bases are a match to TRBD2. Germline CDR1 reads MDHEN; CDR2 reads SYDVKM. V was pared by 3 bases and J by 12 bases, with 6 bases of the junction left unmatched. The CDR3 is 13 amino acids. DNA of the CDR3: TGTGCCAGCAGTTTGCTCGGACTAGCGTCGCAGTTCTTC. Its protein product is CASSLLGLASQFF.

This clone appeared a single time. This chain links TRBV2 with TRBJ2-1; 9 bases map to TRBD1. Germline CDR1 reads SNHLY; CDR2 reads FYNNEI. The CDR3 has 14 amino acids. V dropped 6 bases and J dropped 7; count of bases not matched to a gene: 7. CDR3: CASSPGQGRNEQFF. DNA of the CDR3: TGTGCCAGCAGCCCGGGACAGGGTCGTAATGAGCAGTTCTTC.

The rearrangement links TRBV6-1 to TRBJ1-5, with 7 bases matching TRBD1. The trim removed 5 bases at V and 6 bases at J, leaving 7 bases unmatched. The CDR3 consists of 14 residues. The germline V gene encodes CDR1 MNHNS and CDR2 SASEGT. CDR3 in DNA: TGTGCCAGCAGTCGGACAGGTCAAGGTCAGCCCCAGCATTTT. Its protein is CASSRTGQGQPQHF.

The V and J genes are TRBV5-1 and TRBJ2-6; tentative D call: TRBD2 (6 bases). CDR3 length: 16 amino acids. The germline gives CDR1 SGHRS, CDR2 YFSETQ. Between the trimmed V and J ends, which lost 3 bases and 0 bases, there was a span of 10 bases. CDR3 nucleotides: TGCGCCAGCAGCTCGACCGGGGGCTCTGGGGCCAACGTCCTGACTTTC. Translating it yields CASSSTGGSGANVLTF.

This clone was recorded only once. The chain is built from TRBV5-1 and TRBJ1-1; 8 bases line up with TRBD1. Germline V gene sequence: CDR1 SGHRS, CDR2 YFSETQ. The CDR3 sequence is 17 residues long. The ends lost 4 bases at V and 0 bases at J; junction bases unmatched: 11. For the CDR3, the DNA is TGCGCCAGCAGCCAAATAGGACAGGGATGGGTGAACACTGAAGCTTTCTTT. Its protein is CASSQIGQGWVNTEAFF. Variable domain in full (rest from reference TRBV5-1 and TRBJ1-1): KAGVTQTPRYLIKTRGQQVTLSCSPISGHRSVSWYQQTPGQGLQFLFEYFSETQRNKGNFPGRFSGRQFSNSRSEMNVSTLELGDSALYLCASSQIGQGWVNTEAFFGQGTRLTVV.

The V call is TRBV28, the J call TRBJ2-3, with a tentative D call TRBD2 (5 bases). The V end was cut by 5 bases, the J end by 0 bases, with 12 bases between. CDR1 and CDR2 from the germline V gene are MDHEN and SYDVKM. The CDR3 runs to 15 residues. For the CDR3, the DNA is TGTGCCAGCAGTAGTCGGGGTCCTAGCACAGATACGCAGTATTTT. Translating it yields CASSSRGPSTDTQYF.

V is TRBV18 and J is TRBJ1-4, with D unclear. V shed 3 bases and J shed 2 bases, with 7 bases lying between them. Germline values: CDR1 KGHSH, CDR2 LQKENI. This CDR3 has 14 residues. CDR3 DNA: TGTGCCAGCTCACCCGCGGGGACTAATGAAAAACTGTTTTTT. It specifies CASSPAGTNEKLFF.

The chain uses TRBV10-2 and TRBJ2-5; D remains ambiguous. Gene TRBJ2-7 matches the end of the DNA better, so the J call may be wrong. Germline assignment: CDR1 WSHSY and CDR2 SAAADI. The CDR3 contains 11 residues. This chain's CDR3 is CASEALGEQYF. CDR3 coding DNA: TGCGCCAGTGAGGCTCTCGGCGAGCAGTACTTC.

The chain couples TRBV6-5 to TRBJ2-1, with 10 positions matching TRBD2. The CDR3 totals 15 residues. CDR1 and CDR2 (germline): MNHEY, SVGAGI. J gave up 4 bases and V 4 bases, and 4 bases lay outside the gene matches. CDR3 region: CASSSAGGRYNEQFF. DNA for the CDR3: TGTGCCAGCAGTTCAGCGGGGGGGAGATACAATGAGCAGTTCTTC.

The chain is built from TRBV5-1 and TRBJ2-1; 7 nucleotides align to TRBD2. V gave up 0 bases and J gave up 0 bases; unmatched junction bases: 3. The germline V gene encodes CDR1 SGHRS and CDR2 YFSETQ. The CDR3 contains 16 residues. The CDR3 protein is CASSLGGGSSYNEQFF. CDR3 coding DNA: TGCGCCAGCAGCTTGGGGGGCGGGAGCTCCTACAATGAGCAGTTCTTC.

The CDR3 spells CASSAGLAGTDTQYF. In nucleotides, the CDR3 is TGTGCCAGCAGCGCGGGACTAGCGGGCACAGATACGCAGTATTTT. V and J are TRBV6-4 and TRBJ2-3; TRBD2 aligns across 11 bases. V dropped 6 bases and J dropped 1; count of bases not matched to a gene: 3. The length of the CDR3 is 15 residues. Germline-derived CDR1 and CDR2 are MRHNA and SNTAGT.